This entry is about one T cell receptor (beta chain). Repertoires were generated with immunoSEQ multiplex PCR, while TCRdb's copy carries only in-frame clones and drops some. The sample has more than 65,000 clones; roughly 92% are singletons. This sample stems from a study of technical replicates of blood from four donors. V gave up 4 bases and J gave up 5 bases, with 11 bases separating them. Germline V gene lookup returns CDR1 LNHDA and CDR2 SQIVND (reference sequence). There are 13 residues in the CDR3. Material: T cells isolated from PBMCs. The genes are TRBV19 and TRBJ2-5; D gene ambiguous. This clonotype was obtained from a human donor in good health. CDR3 sequence (DNA): TGTGCCAGTAGTAGAAGCCTTGAGGAGACCCAGTACTTC. This translates into CASSRSLEETQYF.